Shown below are 31 T cell receptor beta chains from a single sample sequenced in a study of blood T cells in healthy people across ages. A second PCR of 7 to 11 cycles used a sample-barcoded 5' primer and a J-beta primer mix. TCRdb fed the 5' RACE reads into MiXCR, producing one record per CDR3 protein. The table lists roughly 2 million distinct CDR3 sequences, around half of them singletons, with 2.1% in the top ten. Sequencing was done on a sample of blood. The receptor set was obtained from a woman in her thirties or forties in good health.

The chain recombines TRBV6-1 with TRBJ2-3; tentative D call: TRBD1 (5 bases). Trimming removed 7 bases from V and 2 bases from J, with 16 bases in between. Germline V CDR1 and CDR2: MNHNS, SASEGT. This CDR3 is 15 amino acids long. Written as DNA, the CDR3 is TGTGCCAGCACTATTGGCAGGGTATTCACAGATACGCAGTATTTT. Residues: CASTIGRVFTDTQYF.

The sample holds a few counts of this clonotype. V gene TRBV5-6 combines with J gene TRBJ2-3; 9 positions match TRBD1. The V and J ends lost 2 bases and 5 bases, in that order; junction bases with no gene match: 6. The CDR3 covers 15 residues. Germline V gives CDR1 SGHDT, CDR2 YYEEEE. CDR3 protein: CASSFRDRVKDTQYF. The DNA of the CDR3 is TGTGCCAGCAGCTTCCGGGACAGGGTGAAAGATACGCAGTATTTT.

CDR3 region: CASSAPGAKNIQYF. In DNA form, the CDR3 reads TGTGCCAGCAGCGCCCCGGGGGCCAAAAACATTCAGTACTTC. The chain links TRBV6-2 or TRBV6-3 to TRBJ2-4; D is possibly TRBD2 (5 bases). V was shortened by 6 bases and J by 1 base, with 10 bases between the two germline ends. Germline values: CDR1 MNHEY, CDR2 SVGEGT. The CDR3 has 14 residues.

V gene TRBV19 combines with J gene TRBJ1-1, with 9 positions matching TRBD1. The CDR3 has 17 residues. Germline CDR1 and CDR2: LNHDA and SQIVND (reference sequence). Germline trimming cut 4 bases from V and 1 base from J; bases unmatched to any gene: 10. The CDR3 loop reads CASSTGQGQNWNTEAFF. CDR3 in DNA: TGTGCCAGTAGTACGGGACAGGGTCAGAACTGGAACACTGAAGCTTTCTTT. The variable domain in full, with the rest retrieved from reference TRBV19 and TRBJ1-1, is DGGITQSPKYLFRKEGQNVTLSCEQNLNHDAMYWYRQDPGQGLRLIYYSQIVNDFQKGDIAEGYSVSREKKESFPLTVTSAQKNPTAFYLCASSTGQGQNWNTEAFFGQGTRLTVV.

The V call is TRBV27, the J call TRBJ1-2, with 9 bases lining up with TRBD1. The CDR3 length is 13 residues. Trimming took 6 bases from V and 8 from J; bases not matched to a gene: 7. Per the germline V gene, CDR1 is MNHEY and CDR2 is SMNVEV (reference sequence). DNA of the CDR3: TGTGCCAGCAGAGTACCCGGGACAGGGGGCTACACCTTC. This encodes CASRVPGTGGYTF.

This clonotype was seen just once. The J gene is TRBJ1-4, the V gene TRBV6-1; unclear D gene. This CDR3 is built from 14 residues. Germline-derived CDR1 and CDR2 are MNHNS and SASEGT. Trimming stripped 6 bases from V and 8 bases from J, with 16 bases between. CDR3 bases: TGTGCCAGCAGCGAGCTCAGGAGTACAGAAAAACTGTTTTTT. Translated, it gives CASSELRSTEKLFF.

In this sample, this clonotype turned up once. The chain uses TRBV3-1 and TRBJ2-4; D gene ambiguous. Trimming pared 4 bases from V and 0 bases from J, leaving 16 bases between. This CDR3 contains 17 residues. Germline V gene data show CDR1 as LGHDT and CDR2 as YNNKEL (reference sequence). For the CDR3, the DNA is TGTGCCAGCAGCCCCTCTCTCGGCAGACTAGCCAAAAACATTCAGTACTTC. This gives the protein CASSPSLGRLAKNIQYF.

This clonotype was observed a few times. The chain joins TRBV5-1 to TRBJ2-1; D ambiguous. V was clipped by 4 bases and J by 6 bases, with 14 bases between them. The germline V gene has CDR1 SGHRS and CDR2 YFSETQ. There are 14 residues in the CDR3. CDR3 protein: CASSPSSTGNEQFF. CDR3 in DNA: TGCGCCAGCAGCCCGAGCTCAACTGGCAATGAGCAGTTCTTC.

This chain links TRBV5-1 with TRBJ2-5; 11 bases fit TRBD2. The germline CDR1 and CDR2 sequences are SGHRS and YFSETQ. CDR3 length equals 16 residues. Trimming took 4 bases from V and 5 from J; bases not matched to a gene: 10. The CDR3: CASSKNSGGVIETQYF. The CDR3 region has the DNA TGCGCCAGCAGCAAGAATAGCGGGGGGGTAATCGAGACCCAGTACTTC.

The chain combines TRBV9 with TRBJ2-3; D is possibly TRBD1 or TRBD2 (6 bases each). The CDR3 is 18 residues long. The germline V gene encodes CDR1 SGDLS and CDR2 YYNGEE. The V gene lost 4 bases and the J gene lost 0 bases, with 21 bases spanning the gap. Here the CDR3 DNA reads TGTGCCAGCAGCCCACGCCCAGCGCCGGGGGCTAGCACAGATACGCAGTATTTT. Residues: CASSPRPAPGASTDTQYF.

This chain's CDR3 is CASSGSTVRTDTQYF. In DNA form, the CDR3 reads TGTGCCAGCAGCGGCTCGACAGTACGCACAGATACGCAGTATTTT. V gene TRBV11-1 combines with J gene TRBJ2-3; the D gene is possibly TRBD1 (5 bases). V gave up 5 bases and J gave up 1 base, with 13 bases separating them. Germline V CDR1 and CDR2: SGHAT, FQDESV (reference sequence). The CDR3 is 15 amino acids.

This clonotype was picked up a small number of times. The chain joins TRBV7-9 to TRBJ2-1; no reliable D call. The V gene's germline CDR1 is SEHNR and CDR2 FQNEAQ (reference sequence). The V end lost 4 bases, the J end lost 5 bases, and 15 bases lay between the germline ends. The CDR3 is 15 amino acids. CDR3 nucleotide sequence: TGTGCCAGCAGCTCCAGAGGAAGCAGCAACAATGAGCAGTTCTTC. Translation: CASSSRGSSNNEQFF. The full variable domain, completed using reference TRBV7-9 and TRBJ2-1, is DTGVSQNPRHKITKRGQNVTFRCDPISEHNRLYWYRQTLGQGPEFLTYFQNEAQLEKSRLLSDRFSAERPKGSFSTLEIQRTEQGDSAMYLCASSSRGSSNNEQFFGPGTRLTVL.

The chain combines TRBV6-6 with TRBJ2-1, with TRBD1 as a possible D gene (5 bases). This CDR3 contains 16 residues. Germline CDR1 MNHNY, CDR2 SVGAGI (reference sequence). Trimming left V 0 bases short and J 0 bases short, with 9 bases between. In nucleotides, the CDR3 is TGTGCCAGCAGTTACTCGAACAGGTGCTCCTACAATGAGCAGTTCTTC. This sequence encodes CASSYSNRCSYNEQFF.

This clonotype was seen a few times. The genes are TRBV7-2 and TRBJ2-5; 7 nucleotides match TRBD2. The trim removed 3 bases at V and 1 base at J, leaving 5 bases unmatched. CDR3 size: 15 residues. Per germline, CDR1 SGHTA and CDR2 FQGNSA. In DNA form, the CDR3 reads TGTGCCAGCAGCTTTAATCGGGGGGTCCAAGAGACCCAGTACTTC. This encodes CASSFNRGVQETQYF.

This sequence joins TRBV4-2 and TRBJ2-3; 7 bases fit TRBD2. Germline CDR1 LGHNA, CDR2 YNFKEQ. V lost 0 bases to trimming and J lost 6 bases; unmatched junction nucleotides: 6. CDR3 size: 15 residues. This CDR3 reads CASSQEERGRDTQYF. The CDR3, as DNA: TGTGCCAGCAGCCAAGAGGAGCGGGGACGGGATACGCAGTATTTT.

V and J are TRBV7-2 and TRBJ1-2, with TRBD1 as a possible D gene (5 bases). The V gene's germline CDR1 is SGHTA and CDR2 FQGNSA. This CDR3 spans 15 amino acids. V shed 1 base and J shed 1 base, with 10 bases lying between them. The CDR3 bases are TGTGCCAGCAGCTTAGTGGTCGACAGTAACTATGGCTACACCTTC. Its translation is CASSLVVDSNYGYTF.

This clonotype came up a few times. The V gene is TRBV6-2 or TRBV6-3, the J gene TRBJ2-1, with D perhaps matching TRBD2 (6 bases). The CDR3 has 15 residues. Trimming cost V 1 base and J 8 bases, with 15 bases left between them. The germline V gene has CDR1 MNHEY and CDR2 SVGEGT. The CDR3 spells CASSYYGAGSDEQFF. The CDR3 DNA reads TGTGCCAGCAGTTACTACGGAGCGGGTAGTGATGAGCAGTTCTTC.

V and J are TRBV14 and TRBJ2-6; tentative D call: TRBD1 (5 bases). Germline lookup yields CDR1 SGHDN and CDR2 FVKESK. V lost 5 bases, J lost 0 bases, and 14 bases lay in between. The CDR3 has 17 amino acids. This chain's CDR3 is CASSEQGRVSGANVLTF. In nucleotides, the CDR3 is TGTGCCAGCAGCGAGCAGGGTAGGGTCTCTGGGGCCAACGTCCTGACTTTC. Together with reference TRBV14 and TRBJ2-6, the CDR3 gives the full variable domain: EAGVTQFPSHSVIEKGQTVTLRCDPISGHDNLYWYRRVMGKEIKFLLHFVKESKQDESGMPNNRFLAERTGGTYSTLKVQPAELEDSGVYFCASSEQGRVSGANVLTFGAGSRLTVL.

The chain has TRBV6-2 or TRBV6-3 and TRBJ2-6, with D hard to call. With 0 bases removed from V and 7 bases from J, the gap between germline ends came to 13 bases. The CDR3 has 16 amino acids. Germline V gives CDR1 MNHEY, CDR2 SVGEGT. The CDR3 nucleotides read TGTGCCAGCAGTTACTCGGTCTACGGCGAAGCCAACGTCCTGACTTTC. Its protein is CASSYSVYGEANVLTF.

This clonotype showed up just a few times. The chain joins TRBV7-9 to TRBJ1-2, with a possible D match to TRBD1 (5 bases). Germline V gene lookup returns CDR1 SEHNR and CDR2 FQNEAQ (reference sequence). The ends were cut back, 5 bases at V and 8 bases at J, with 21 bases in the middle. This CDR3 is built from 15 residues. Here the CDR3 reads CASSGPQGGVNGYTF. As DNA, the CDR3 is TGTGCCAGCAGCGGACCGCAGGGAGGAGTAAACGGCTACACCTTC. The full variable domain, with the rest looked up from reference TRBV7-9 and TRBJ1-2, is DTGVSQNPRHKITKRGQNVTFRCDPISEHNRLYWYRQTLGQGPEFLTYFQNEAQLEKSRLLSDRFSAERPKGSFSTLEIQRTEQGDSAMYLCASSGPQGGVNGYTFGSGTRLTVV.

The chain carries TRBV7-8 and TRBJ2-3; unclear D gene. Germline V gives CDR1 SGHVS, CDR2 FQNEAQ. The CDR3 runs to 13 residues. Trimming cost V 4 bases and J 4 bases, with 9 bases left between them. The CDR3 region has the DNA TGTGCCAGCAGCTCGCCGACTTCAGATACGCAGTATTTT. Amino acid sequence: CASSSPTSDTQYF.

V gene TRBV7-9 combines with J gene TRBJ2-1, with a tentative D call TRBD1 (5 bases). The V and J ends lost 2 bases and 9 bases respectively, with 11 bases between them. The CDR3 is made up of 13 amino acids. The V gene's germline CDR1 is SEHNR and CDR2 FQNEAQ (reference sequence). In nucleotides, the CDR3 is TGTGCCAGCAGCTTAAGCAGGGTAACTGAGCAGTTCTTC. Translation gives CASSLSRVTEQFF. The full variable domain, in which reference TRBV7-9 and TRBJ2-1 provide the parts outside the CDR3, is DTGVSQNPRHKITKRGQNVTFRCDPISEHNRLYWYRQTLGQGPEFLTYFQNEAQLEKSRLLSDRFSAERPKGSFSTLEIQRTEQGDSAMYLCASSLSRVTEQFFGPGTRLTVL.

The genes are TRBV27 and TRBJ2-1; TRBD2 is a possible D gene (5 bases). V was trimmed by 2 bases and J by 10 bases, leaving 9 bases between them. This CDR3 is built from 12 residues. Per the germline V gene, CDR1 is MNHEY and CDR2 is SMNVEV (reference sequence). CDR3: CASSLQLGEQFF. For the CDR3, the DNA is TGTGCCAGCAGTTTACAACTAGGGGAGCAGTTCTTC.

In DNA, the CDR3 is TGTGCCAGCAGCCCCCCCGGCGGGGGGGCTTACAATGAGCAGTTCTTC. It encodes CASSPPGGGAYNEQFF. The genes are TRBV6-6 and TRBJ2-1; 9 bases match TRBD2. The J segment lost 4 bases and the V segment lost 6 bases, leaving 10 bases of the junction unmatched. The CDR3 consists of 16 residues. Germline V gene sequence: CDR1 MNHNY, CDR2 SVGAGI (reference sequence).

V and J are TRBV20-1 and TRBJ2-1, with 9 bases identical to TRBD1. Germline assignment: CDR1 DFQATT and CDR2 SNEGSKA (reference sequence). This CDR3 spans 14 amino acids. Losses at the gene ends were 6 bases for V and 6 bases for J; bases not matched to a gene: 9. The CDR3 region is CSAIEGQGINEQFF. DNA of the CDR3: TGCAGTGCCATTGAGGGACAGGGAATCAATGAGCAGTTCTTC.

The CDR3 is CASSSPLGTGLDEQYF. As DNA, the CDR3 is TGTGCCAGCAGTTCCCCACTAGGGACAGGGCTTGACGAGCAGTACTTC. The genes are TRBV28 and TRBJ2-7; the match to TRBD1 covers 9 bases. This CDR3 is 16 amino acids long. Germline lookup yields CDR1 MDHEN and CDR2 SYDVKM. With V trimmed by 4 bases and J by 5 bases, 12 bases remained unmatched.

The chain joins TRBV6-2 or TRBV6-3 to TRBJ1-1; no clear D gene. The germline V gene encodes CDR1 MNHEY and CDR2 SVGEGT. The CDR3 length is 17 residues. V was pared by 2 bases and J by 0 bases, with 16 bases between. Written as DNA, the CDR3 is TGTGCCAGCAGTTACGCGGACGGGAGCCCCGTGAACACTGAAGCTTTCTTT. It specifies CASSYADGSPVNTEAFF.

A single count supports this clonotype. The rearrangement joins TRBV7-8 to TRBJ1-4; no clear D gene. Germline V gives CDR1 SGHVS, CDR2 FQNEAQ. V was pared by 3 bases and J by 2 bases, with 10 bases between. The CDR3 consists of 15 residues. The CDR3 DNA sequence: TGTGCCAGCAGCTTCCCCGAATGGACTAATGAAAAACTGTTTTTT. Translation: CASSFPEWTNEKLFF.

The genes are TRBV20-1 and TRBJ1-6, with D maybe TRBD1 (5 bases). V was clipped by 8 bases and J by 5 bases, with 19 bases between them. The CDR3 consists of 15 residues. CDR1 is DFQATT and CDR2 is SNEGSKA in the germline V gene (reference sequence). The DNA for the CDR3 is TGCAGTTTAACCGGGACGAGCATCGATAATTCACCCCTCCACTTT. Translated: CSLTGTSIDNSPLHF.

This chain's CDR3 is CASSSLYYQRGSSYEQYF. In nucleotides, the CDR3 is TGTGCCAGCAGTTCGCTATATTATCAGCGGGGGAGCTCCTACGAGCAGTACTTC. The chain couples TRBV27 to TRBJ2-7; 8 bases agree with TRBD2. The CDR3 has 18 residues. The germline gives CDR1 MNHEY, CDR2 SMNVEV (reference sequence). Trimming removed 4 bases from V and 0 bases from J; junction bases left unmatched: 14.

A single count supports this clonotype. The chain employs TRBV6-4 and TRBJ2-1; TRBD1 aligns across 8 bases. The CDR3 runs 14 residues. V shed 11 bases, J shed 6 bases, and the junction held 12 bases outside the gene matches. CDR1 is MRHNA, CDR2 SNTAGT, per germline. The chain's CDR3 is CAPPAETGANEQFF. The CDR3 DNA reads TGTGCCCCCCCCGCCGAGACAGGGGCCAATGAGCAGTTCTTC.